A selection of T cell receptor beta chains follows, all from one sample in a study of shared clonotypes between healthy human individuals. Sequencing used immunoSEQ multiplex PCR; TCRdb keeps in-frame clones, though not all of them. Here the sample spans over 2 million clones, around 92% being singletons. Sequenced: naive CD4+ T cells from PBMCs. Receptors originate from a man aged 18 to 29 in good health. Some clones in this sample may be carry-over from other donors' samples. Both conserved end residues are part of each CDR3. The D gene is left open where the match is weak. Expanded clones get a size class; other rows say once, few or many, or leave the size out.

TRBV21-1	TRBJ2-1	.	.	CASSINSFGSGSFPEQFF	.
TRBV5-1	TRBJ2-7	TRBD2	.	CASSLGTSVTYEQYF	TGCGCCAGCAGCTTGGGGACTAGCGTTACCTACGAGCAGTACTTC
TRBV7-2	TRBJ2-4	.	once	CASLADRAKNIQYF	TGTGCCAGCCTTGCGGATCGAGCCAAAAACATTCAGTACTTC
TRBV11-2	TRBJ2-7	TRBD2	.	CASSLGFGLGASYEQYF	TGTGCCAGCAGCTTAGGTTTTGGACTAGGGGCCTCCTACGAGCAGTACTTC
TRBV5-1	TRBJ2-7	.	.	CASSLADSGGSYEQYF	TGCGCCAGCAGCTTGGCGGATAGCGGTGGCTCCTACGAGCAGTACTTC
TRBV18	TRBJ2-5	.	.	CASIGVREETQYF	TGTGCCAGCATTGGGGTGAGAGAAGAGACCCAGTACTTC
TRBV28	TRBJ2-6	.	.	CASSPQGEGANVLTF	TGTGCCAGCAGCCCACAGGGAGAGGGGGCCAACGTCCTGACTTTC
TRBV29-1	TRBJ2-7	.	.	CSVEDRSLRGYEQYF	TGCAGCGTTGAAGATCGATCCCTCCGGGGTTACGAGCAGTACTTC
TRBV5-5	TRBJ2-1	TRBD2	.	CASSWQLAGTYNEQFF	TGTGCCAGCAGCTGGCAGCTAGCGGGGACATACAATGAGCAGTTCTTC
TRBV15	TRBJ2-1	TRBD2	.	CATSSSISGSGDNEQFF	TGTGCCACCAGCAGTTCTATTAGCGGGAGTGGAGACAATGAGCAGTTCTTC
TRBV3-2	TRBJ1-1	.	.	CAGREAFF	TGTGCCGGACGAGAAGCTTTCTTT
TRBV28	TRBJ2-7	.	.	CASSLGTKAYEQYF	TGTGCCAGCAGTTTGGGTACCAAAGCCTACGAGCAGTACTTC
TRBV7-3	TRBJ2-2	TRBD2	.	CASSLRLAGALGNTGELFF	TGTGCCAGCAGCTTAAGGCTAGCGGGAGCTTTGGGGAACACCGGGGAGCTGTTTTTT
TRBV5-1	TRBJ2-5	TRBD1	.	CASSWRTGRETQYF	TGCGCCAGCAGCTGGAGGACAGGGCGGGAGACCCAGTACTTC
TRBV5-6	TRBJ1-1	.	once	CASSLWQGPTEAFF	TGTGCCAGCAGCTTGTGGCAGGGCCCCACTGAAGCTTTCTTT
TRBV9	TRBJ1-2	.	.	CASRKDEGYTF	TGTGCCAGCAGAAAAGACGAGGGCTACACCTTC
TRBV6-5	TRBJ1-3	.	.	CASRLDGNSGNTIYF	TGTGCCAGCAGACTAGACGGAAACTCTGGAAACACCATATATTTT
TRBV27	TRBJ1-1	.	.	CASSFQGTPREAFF	TGTGCCAGCAGTTTTCAGGGGACGCCCCGGGAAGCTTTCTTT
TRBV10-2	TRBJ2-7	TRBD2	.	CASSWRESPYEQYF	TGCGCCAGCAGTTGGCGGGAGTCTCCCTACGAGCAGTACTTC
TRBV18	TRBJ1-1	.	few	CASSTVENTEAFF	TGTGCCAGCTCAACGGTAGAGAACACTGAAGCTTTCTTT
TRBV7-6	TRBJ2-3	TRBD2	.	CASSRVAGLYSTDTQYF	TGTGCCAGCAGTCGGGTAGCGGGGCTATATAGCACAGATACGCAGTATTTT
TRBV11-3	TRBJ1-3	TRBD1	.	CASSPGGSVNTIYF	TGTGCCAGCAGCCCAGGGGGCTCGGTAAACACCATATATTTT
TRBV7-6	TRBJ2-7	TRBD2	.	CASSSTRLAGAYEQYF	TGTGCCAGCAGCTCAACCCGACTAGCGGGAGCCTACGAGCAGTACTTC
TRBV28	TRBJ2-5	TRBD1	.	CASSLPTGGQETQYF	TGTGCCAGCAGTCTGCCGACAGGGGGGCAAGAGACCCAGTACTTC
TRBV6-1	TRBJ2-4	.	few	CASSEWTVQGGIQYF	TGTGCCAGCAGTGAATGGACTGTACAGGGCGGGATTCAGTACTTC
TRBV5-4	TRBJ2-1	TRBD2	few	CASSVRLARSYNEQFF	TGTGCCAGCAGCGTACGACTAGCGCGCTCCTACAATGAGCAGTTCTTC
TRBV5-1	TRBJ2-7	.	.	CASSLSGSSYEQYF	TGCGCCAGCAGCTTGTCAGGGAGCTCCTACGAGCAGTACTTC
TRBV30	TRBJ1-4	.	few	CAWSGRNEKLFF	TGTGCCTGGAGTGGCAGGAATGAAAAACTGTTTTTT
TRBV7-8	TRBJ2-5	TRBD1	.	CASSGPGQVVGTQYF	TGTGCCAGCAGCGGGCCGGGACAGGTAGTTGGGACCCAGTACTTC
TRBV19	TRBJ2-1	.	.	CASSMKRFVGEQFF	TGTGCCAGTAGTATGAAAAGGTTTGTCGGTGAGCAGTTCTTC
TRBV30	TRBJ1-4	.	.	CAWTGGANEKLFF	TGTGCCTGGACGGGAGGGGCTAATGAAAAACTGTTTTTT
TRBV21-1	TRBJ2-3	.	.	CASSISTSGYTDTQYF	TGTGCCAGCAGCATCTCGACTAGCGGGTACACAGATACGCAGTATTTT
TRBV4-2	TRBJ2-7	TRBD1	.	CASSQSGTGDSYEQYF	TGTGCCAGCAGCCAATCCGGGACAGGGGACTCCTACGAGCAGTACTTC
TRBV9	TRBJ2-2	.	.	CASSVEIRADTGELFF	TGTGCCAGCAGCGTAGAGATCAGGGCGGACACCGGGGAGCTGTTTTTT
TRBV25-1	TRBJ1-4	TRBD1	.	CASSPPGQGARELFF	TGTGCCAGCAGTCCCCCGGGACAGGGGGCGCGGGAACTGTTTTTT
TRBV5-1	TRBJ1-1	TRBD1	.	CASSLETGGYTEAFF	TGCGCCAGCAGCCTGGAGACAGGGGGTTACACTGAAGCTTTCTTT
TRBV4-1	TRBJ2-1	.	.	CASSQLTVRDEQFF	TGCGCCAGCAGCCAGTTAACAGTTAGAGATGAGCAGTTCTTC
TRBV29-1	TRBJ1-1	.	.	CSVVGWNTEAFF	TGCAGCGTTGTAGGTTGGAACACTGAAGCTTTCTTT
TRBV28	TRBJ2-7	TRBD2	.	CATVGGTGGQYF	TGTGCCACGGTTGGGGGAACGGGGGGGCAGTACTTC
TRBV4-2	TRBJ2-3	TRBD2	.	CASSPLGEGIDTQYF	TGTGCCAGCAGCCCCTTAGGGGAGGGCATAGATACGCAGTATTTT
TRBV5-6	TRBJ1-4	.	.	CASSSGRERGRWEEKLFF	TGTGCCAGCAGCTCTGGCCGGGAGCGGGGTAGATGGGAGGAAAAACTGTTTTTT
TRBV9	TRBJ2-1	TRBD2	.	CASSELAIKYNEQFF	TGTGCCAGCAGCGAACTAGCGATAAAATACAATGAGCAGTTCTTC
TRBV4-2	TRBJ2-3	TRBD2	.	CASSQRGDTDTQYF	TGTGCCAGCAGCCAACGGGGGGACACAGATACGCAGTATTTT
TRBV28	TRBJ2-6	.	.	CASTQQGAGANVLTF	TGTGCCAGCACCCAACAGGGAGCTGGGGCCAACGTCCTGACTTTC
TRBV27	TRBJ1-5	TRBD1	.	CASSRTGGYQPQHF	TGTGCCAGCAGTCGGACAGGGGGCTATCAGCCCCAGCATTTT